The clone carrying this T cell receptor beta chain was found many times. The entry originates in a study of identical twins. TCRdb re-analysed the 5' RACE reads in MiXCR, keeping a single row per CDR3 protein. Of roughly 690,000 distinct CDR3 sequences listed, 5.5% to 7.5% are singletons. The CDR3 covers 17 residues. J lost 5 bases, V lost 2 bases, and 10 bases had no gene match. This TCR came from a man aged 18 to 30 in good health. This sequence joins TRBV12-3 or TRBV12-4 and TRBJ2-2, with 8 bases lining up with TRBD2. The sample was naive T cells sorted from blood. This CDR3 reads CASSLSFGRAGTGELFF. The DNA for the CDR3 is TGTGCCAGCAGTTTAAGCTTCGGGAGGGCCGGGACCGGGGAGCTGTTTTTT.